This T cell receptor (beta chain) appears in the sequencing data of a study of blood T cell repertoires in COVID-19. About the research overall: Sites in the United States, Italy and Spain provided acute and convalescent COVID-19 samples.

Produced via immunoSEQ multiplex PCR; TCRdb's table is partial and in-frame only. The sample contains 200,000 to 250,000 clones, around 80% of which appear only once. Of note for this clone: At the DNA level, this CDR3 is encoded by other sequences in the same sample as well.

The CDR3 totals 14 residues. Germline V gives CDR1 KGHSH, CDR2 LQKENI. The V gene end was trimmed by 3 bases and the J gene end by 4 bases; junction bases not matched to a gene: 1. Sequenced material: peripheral blood. This TCR came from a human donor in a cohort sampled during active COVID-19. J is TRBJ1-5 and V is TRBV18; the match to TRBD1 covers 9 bases. CDR3 in DNA: TGTGCCAGCTCACCCGGGACAGGGAATCAGCCCCAGCATTTT. Its translation: CASSPGTGNQPQHF.